Listed here are 22 T cell receptor beta chains from one sample, sequenced in a study of T cell responses to AZD1222 COVID-19 vaccine. Some clones are missing from TCRdb's copy, which holds only in-frame ones; the method was immunoSEQ multiplex PCR. The table records tens of thousands of clones, 88% of them present only once. Material: peripheral blood, obtained 28 days after the second AZD1222 dose. These receptors all stem from an adult who received the AZD1222 COVID-19 vaccine.

The rearrangement uses TRBV7-9 and TRBJ2-1, with 8 bases fitting TRBD2. This CDR3 has 14 amino acids. Looked up from germline, CDR1 is SEHNR and CDR2 is FQNEAQ (reference sequence). J gave up 3 bases and V 6 bases, and 4 bases lay outside the gene matches. CDR3 sequence: CASRSGSFYNEQFF. The CDR3 DNA sequence: TGTGCCAGCAGAAGCGGGAGTTTCTACAATGAGCAGTTCTTC.

The chain joins TRBV7-8 to TRBJ1-6; 7 positions agree with TRBD1. V lost 2 bases to trimming and J lost 6 bases; unmatched junction nucleotides: 4. Germline V lookup: CDR1 SGHVS, CDR2 FQNEAQ. This CDR3 has 15 residues. Here the CDR3 DNA reads TGTGCCAGCAGCTTAAGAGGGACAGCTAATTCACCCCTCCACTTT. Its translation is CASSLRGTANSPLHF.

The chain combines TRBV6-4 with TRBJ2-1; weak D call: TRBD2 (7 bases). CDR1 is MRHNA, CDR2 SNTAGT, per germline. With 0 bases removed from V and 4 bases from J, the gap between germline ends came to 13 bases. This CDR3 spans 16 amino acids. CDR3 residues: CASSDSGAGEYNEQFF. The CDR3 bases are TGTGCCAGCAGTGACTCGGGGGCGGGAGAATACAATGAGCAGTTCTTC.

DNA for the CDR3: TGTGCCAGCAGTTACTCGACCCCTAGCCCCTCCTTCTTC. Translation: CASSYSTPSPSFF. V is TRBV6-2 or TRBV6-3 and J is TRBJ2-1; weak D call: TRBD2 (5 bases). From germline, CDR1 is MNHEY and CDR2 SVGEGT. The CDR3 is 13 residues long. V shed 0 bases and J shed 16 bases, with 16 bases lying between them.

V is TRBV4-2 and J is TRBJ1-5; unclear D gene. Germline CDR1 reads LGHNA; CDR2 reads YNFKEQ. The CDR3 is 13 residues long. V was trimmed by 5 bases and J by 7 bases, leaving 12 bases between them. The CDR3 spells CASSFNLAQPQHF. CDR3 in DNA: TGTGCCAGCAGCTTTAACCTTGCACAGCCCCAGCATTTT.

This sequence joins TRBV29-1 and TRBJ2-1, with unresolved D. Germline CDR1 SQVTM, CDR2 ANQGSEA. With 1 base removed from V and 10 bases from J, the gap between germline ends came to 14 bases. The CDR3 totals 13 residues. The CDR3 DNA reads as TGCAGCGTTGAAGGTTCGGGCTTTAGGGAGCAGTTCTTC. It encodes CSVEGSGFREQFF.

The V call is TRBV4-1, the J call TRBJ2-7; possibly TRBD1 or TRBD2 for D (5 bases each). CDR3 length equals 16 residues. Germline CDR1 and CDR2: MGHRA and YSYEKL. V shed 0 bases and J shed 1 base, with 13 bases lying between them. The CDR3 nucleotides are TGCGCCAGCAGCCAAGATAGAACAGGCGGGTCCTACGAGCAGTACTTC. This translates into CASSQDRTGGSYEQYF.

The V and J genes are TRBV7-2 and TRBJ1-1; the D gene is possibly TRBD1 (5 bases). With 4 bases removed from V and 7 bases from J, the gap between germline ends came to 13 bases. CDR3 size: 13 residues. Germline assignment: CDR1 SGHTA and CDR2 FQGNSA. The chain's CDR3 is CASSSVGPSEAFF. CDR3 bases: TGTGCCAGCAGCTCCGTGGGACCGAGTGAAGCTTTCTTT.

The genes are TRBV28 and TRBJ2-1; D gene ambiguous. The CDR3 runs 11 residues. The germline V and J ends were trimmed by 7 bases and 6 bases, with 7 bases remaining between them. Per the germline V gene, CDR1 is MDHEN and CDR2 is SYDVKM. This chain's CDR3 is CASNGLNEQFF. The CDR3 DNA follows: TGTGCCAGCAACGGTCTCAATGAGCAGTTCTTC.

The rearrangement links TRBV28 to TRBJ2-1, with D possibly matching TRBD2 (5 bases). Looked up from germline, CDR1 is MDHEN and CDR2 is SYDVKM. Trimming took 5 bases from V and 7 from J, leaving 15 bases between them. The CDR3 has 14 residues. The DNA for the CDR3 is TGTGCCAGCAGTCTAGGTGGGAGTCGGAATGAGCAGTTCTTC. It yields the protein CASSLGGSRNEQFF.

The chain carries TRBV12-5 and TRBJ2-5, with 9 bases matching TRBD2. Germline CDR1 LGHNT, CDR2 FRNRAP. V gave up 3 bases and J gave up 4 bases; unmatched junction bases: 12. The CDR3 extends over 17 amino acids. In DNA form, the CDR3 reads TGTGCTAGTGGTTTCCCCCTCCTAGCGGGAAAGGGAGAGACCCAGTACTTC. Translated: CASGFPLLAGKGETQYF.

The chain combines TRBV5-1 with TRBJ2-1, with 14 nucleotides matching TRBD2. With V trimmed by 4 bases and J by 12 bases, 12 bases remained unmatched. The CDR3 has 16 amino acids. The germline V gene encodes CDR1 SGHRS and CDR2 YFSETQ. CDR3 sequence reads: CASSDVPGLAGDRQFF. CDR3 sequence (DNA): TGCGCCAGCAGCGACGTTCCGGGACTAGCGGGAGATCGGCAGTTCTTC.

V usage is TRBV6-5 and J usage is TRBJ1-2; 10 bases match TRBD1. The V and J ends lost 2 bases and 8 bases, in that order; junction bases with no gene match: 2. The CDR3 runs 13 residues. CDR1 and CDR2 (germline): MNHEY, SVGAGI. The CDR3 DNA reads as TGTGCCAGCAGTTACCGGGACAGGGGCGGCTACACCTTC. Protein product: CASSYRDRGGYTF.

J is TRBJ1-4 and V is TRBV30, with 8 bases identical to TRBD1. Per the germline V gene, CDR1 is GTSNPN and CDR2 is SVGIG (reference sequence). Unmatched junction bases numbered 7, after V lost 3 bases and J lost 4 bases. The CDR3 runs to 15 residues. The CDR3 bases are TGTGCCTGGAGCCTCGGACAGGGCGTTAATGAAAAACTGTTTTTT. This gives the protein CAWSLGQGVNEKLFF.

This chain joins TRBV7-9 and TRBJ1-3; D might be TRBD1 (5 bases). CDR1 and CDR2 from the germline V gene are SEHNR and FQNEAQ (reference sequence). This CDR3 has 17 residues. V lost 5 bases to trimming and J lost 0 bases, with 17 bases between them. The CDR3 DNA reads as TGTGCCAGCAGCCCAAGGGACCGGAGAAGCTCTGGAAACACCATATATTTT. Its translation is CASSPRDRRSSGNTIYF.

CDR3: CASSQGPGSGRATDTQYF. In DNA form, the CDR3 reads TGCGCCAGCAGCCAAGGCCCAGGTAGCGGGAGGGCCACAGATACGCAGTATTTT. This chain uses TRBV4-1 with TRBJ2-3; 11 bases are a match to TRBD2. CDR3 length equals 18 residues. J lost 2 bases, V lost 1 base, and 8 bases had no gene match. Germline CDR1 is MGHRA and CDR2 is YSYEKL.

This chain uses TRBV10-2 with TRBJ1-1; no firm D call. Germline V gene sequence: CDR1 WSHSY, CDR2 SAAADI. This CDR3 spans 11 amino acids. The V end was cut by 7 bases, the J end by 1 base, with 4 bases between. The CDR3 coding sequence is TGCGCCAGCATGGGGAACACTGAAGCTTTCTTT. Translating gives CASMGNTEAFF.

This clone was detected once. As DNA, the CDR3 is TGTGCCAGCAGCCTAATAGCGGGAAGGACAGATACGCAGTATTTT. Translated, it gives CASSLIAGRTDTQYF. The V call is TRBV5-6, the J call TRBJ2-3; 8 nucleotides agree with TRBD2. There are 15 residues in the CDR3. V dropped 4 bases and J dropped 3; count of bases not matched to a gene: 7. The germline V gene encodes CDR1 SGHDT and CDR2 YYEEEE.

The chain recombines TRBV5-5 with TRBJ2-1; possible D gene TRBD2, 6 bases. There are 15 residues in the CDR3. V lost 6 bases, J lost 0 bases, and 13 bases lay in between. Looked up from germline, CDR1 is SGHKS and CDR2 is YYEKEE (reference sequence). The CDR3 DNA reads as TGTGCCAGCATTCTCTTGGGGGGCTCCTACAATGAGCAGTTCTTC. This sequence encodes CASILLGGSYNEQFF.

The count of this clone is one. This rearrangement joins TRBV27 to TRBJ1-5; tentative D call: TRBD1 (6 bases). CDR3 length equals 14 residues. From germline, CDR1 is MNHEY and CDR2 SMNVEV (reference sequence). Trimming pared 6 bases from V and 2 bases from J, leaving 11 bases between. CDR3 in amino acids: CASSLNRGNQPQHF. The CDR3 DNA reads TGTGCCAGCAGCTTGAACAGGGGCAATCAGCCCCAGCATTTT.

V gene TRBV5-4 combines with J gene TRBJ2-6; tentatively, D is TRBD1 (6 bases). V was pared by 4 bases and J by 4 bases, with 18 bases between. This CDR3 region has 17 residues. Germline CDR1 reads SGHNT; CDR2 reads YYREEE (reference sequence). Here the CDR3 reads CASSPNRVWSGANVLTF. CDR3 in DNA: TGTGCCAGCAGCCCAAACAGGGTTTGGTCCGGGGCCAACGTCCTGACTTTC.

The rearrangement links TRBV30 to TRBJ2-2; TRBD2 might be the D (5 bases). Trimming stripped 2 bases from V and 0 bases from J, with 10 bases between. Germline V gene data show CDR1 as GTSNPN and CDR2 as SVGIG (reference sequence). This CDR3 has 15 residues. CDR3 DNA: TGTGCCTGGAGTCAAGCGGAATCGAACACCGGGGAGCTGTTTTTT. Amino acids: CAWSQAESNTGELFF.